This record covers a single T cell receptor (beta chain). Its target is unknown. The read halts 3 residues ahead of the CDR3 end, with the missing end drawn from the germline J gene. HPV was found by MY09/MY11 PCR and dot-blot genotyping. Unmatched junction bases numbered 11, after V lost 4 bases and J lost 5 bases. The CDR3 extends over 16 amino acids. From germline, CDR1 is MGHRA and CDR2 YSYEKL. This sample was taken from a study of T cells in women clearing cervical HPV infection. Study-level findings and limits: It is unknown whether associations predate infection; no effector/memory or HPV-specific sorting. Repertoire richness, not evenness, was significantly elevated in CIN3+ cases versus controls.

Generated by immunoSEQ multiplex PCR, the TCRdb table keeps only in-frame clones and is missing some. Its table lists 44,000 or so clones. Sequenced sample: blood buffy coat. The chain joins TRBV4-1 to TRBJ2-3, with 8 bases fitting TRBD2. This TCR was sampled from a woman between 18 and 70 years old with a cervical HPV16 infection that either progressed to CIN3+ or cleared (not recorded which). The CDR3 sequence is CASSLRRLAGGDTQYF. The sequenced CDR3 bases are TGCGCCAGCAGCCTAAGGCGGCTAGCGGGCGGAGATACG.